A selection of T cell receptor beta chains follows, all from one sample in a study of read filtering for tumor transcriptome and immune sequencing. TCRdb analysed the reads with MiXCR anew, one entry per CDR3 protein. In the table there are fewer than 45,000 distinct CDR3 sequences, 13% of which are singletons. The sample taken for sequencing was a population of CD138-negative cells sorted from bone marrow. The source of these receptors is a donor at least 40 years old with multiple myeloma. Both conserved end residues are part of each CDR3. A D gene is named only where the DNA matches it firmly. Rows may omit the clone size; those that give it use once, few, many or a size class.

>many|TRBV7-9|TRBJ2-2|NA
CASSPVTADSTGELFF
TGTGCCAGCAGCCCAGTAACGGCAGATAGCACCGGGGAGCTGTTTTTT
>many|TRBV30|TRBJ2-1|NA
CAWRRYNEQFF
TGTGCCTGGAGGCGGTACAATGAGCAGTTCTTC
>NA|TRBV7-9|TRBJ2-7|NA
CASGPSMVDERYF
TGTGCCAGCGGCCCCTCAATGGTGGACGAGCGGTACTTC
>many|TRBV19|TRBJ2-1|TRBD2
CASSIGGGSYNEQFF
TGTGCCAGTAGTATAGGGGGAGGGTCCTACAATGAGCAGTTCTTC
>NA|TRBV7-9|TRBJ2-5|NA
CASSLVGTETQYF
TGTGCCAGCAGCTTAGTTGGCACGGAGACCCAGTACTTC
>many|TRBV20-1|TRBJ2-3|TRBD2
CSASFAGEGTDTQYF
TGCAGTGCTAGCTTTGCGGGAGAGGGGACAGATACGCAGTATTTT
>many|TRBV28|TRBJ2-5|NA
CASKEETQYF
TGTGCCAGCAAAGAGGAGACCCAGTACTTC
>many|TRBV7-6|TRBJ1-1|NA
CASSITPNTEAFF
TGTGCCAGCAGCATTACACCGAACACTGAAGCTTTCTTT
>few|TRBV12-3/TRBV12-4|TRBJ2-1|TRBD2
CASRAASGISYNEQFF
TGTGCCAGCAGGGCAGCGAGCGGGATCTCCTACAATGAGCAGTTCTTC
>few|TRBV2|TRBJ2-2|TRBD1
CASRTGATGGLFF
TGTGCCAGCCGGACAGGGGCTACCGGGGGGCTGTTTTTT
>many|TRBV24-1|TRBJ2-3|TRBD2
CATSPFSGSRVDTQYF
TGTGCCACCAGTCCTTTTAGCGGGAGCCGGGTCGATACGCAGTATTTT
>many|TRBV6-6|TRBJ2-7|TRBD2
CASSYGGGASEQYF
TGTGCCAGCAGTTACGGGGGGGGTGCGTCCGAGCAGTACTTC
>many|TRBV6-5|TRBJ2-1|TRBD2
CASTPGLALDEQFF
TGTGCCAGCACGCCGGGACTAGCGCTTGATGAGCAGTTCTTC
>many|TRBV6-4|TRBJ2-1|NA
CASSESRGEGNEQFF
TGTGCCAGCAGTGAGTCGAGGGGTGAGGGCAATGAGCAGTTCTTC
>many|TRBV20-1|TRBJ2-2|TRBD2
CSARGISSGRSNTGELFF
TGCAGTGCTAGAGGAATATCTAGCGGGAGGTCGAACACCGGGGAGCTGTTTTTT
>many|TRBV20-1|TRBJ2-1|TRBD2
CSAREGASGIQPEQFF
TGCAGTGCTAGAGAAGGGGCTAGCGGGATTCAGCCTGAGCAGTTCTTC
>many|TRBV19|TRBJ2-1|TRBD2
CASSAAGREQLF
TGTGCCAGTAGCGCAGCGGGACGTGAGCAGCTCTTC
>many|TRBV9|TRBJ2-3|TRBD2
CASSERDYGLDTQYF
TGTGCCAGCAGCGAACGGGACTATGGCTTAGATACGCAGTATTTT
>many|TRBV7-9|TRBJ2-3|NA
CASSFGASPDTQYF
TGTGCCAGCAGCTTTGGGGCGTCCCCAGATACGCAGTATTTT
>many|TRBV7-2|TRBJ2-5|NA
CASSLTGASETQYF
TGTGCCAGCAGCTTAACGGGGGCATCGGAGACCCAGTACTTC
>many|TRBV20-1|TRBJ2-7|TRBD2
CSAPGTSGYEQYF
TGCAGTGCCCCCGGGACTAGCGGATACGAGCAGTACTTC
>many|TRBV7-9|TRBJ2-1|NA
CASRGGTGSYNEQFF
TGTGCCAGCAGGGGGGGGACAGGATCTTACAATGAGCAGTTCTTC
>NA|TRBV27|TRBJ2-7|NA
CASSHRGSSYEQYF
TGTGCCAGCAGCCACAGAGGGAGCTCCTACGAGCAGTACTTC